This is a list of T cell receptor beta chains from one sample in a study of T cells in Graves' hyperthyroidism and ophthalmopathy. TCRdb redid the calling of the multiplex PCR reads with MiXCR, one entry per CDR3 protein. The repertoire holds under 650,000 distinct CDR3 sequences, with about a sixth as singletons. The sequenced sample was blood. These receptors all stem from a woman aged 30 to 39 with Graves' hyperthyroidism. The CDR3 runs from the conserved cysteine through the conserved F or W. A D gene is named only where the DNA matches it firmly. Part of the rows lack a size; the others show once, few, many or a class for expanded clones.

J	size	V	D	DNA	CDR3
TRBJ2-1	.	TRBV19	TRBD1	TGTGCCAGTAGTATAAATCGAGGGACAGTGGCCAATGAGCAGTTCTTC	CASSINRGTVANEQFF
TRBJ2-3	many	TRBV30	TRBD2	TGTGCCTGGGCAGGACTAGCGGGAGCCACAGATACGCAGTATTTT	CAWAGLAGATDTQYF
TRBJ1-4	.	TRBV3-1	TRBD1	TGTGCCAGCAGCCAGACAGGGGGCTTAGAAAAACTGTTTTTT	CASSQTGGLEKLFF
TRBJ1-2	.	TRBV28	TRBD1	TGTGCCAGCAGTTCGGGACAGGGCGGAGATGGCTACGCCTTC	CASSSGQGGDGYAF
TRBJ2-3	many	TRBV28	TRBD1	TGTGCCAGCAGTCAGAGGGGGACAGGATCCACAGATACGCAGTATTTT	CASSQRGTGSTDTQYF
TRBJ2-3	few	TRBV20-1	.	TGCAGTGCTAGAGTAAGCCTCACCAAAAGCACAGATACGCAGTATTTT	CSARVSLTKSTDTQYF
TRBJ2-2	.	TRBV4-3	.	TGCGCCAGCAGCCATGGGGCTAGTAAAGCCGGGGAGCTGTTTTTT	CASSHGASKAGELFF
TRBJ2-4	many	TRBV5-1	.	TGCGCCAGCAGCTTGGTGGGGCTAGCGGACAGGAAAAACATTCAGTACTTC	CASSLVGLADRKNIQYF
TRBJ2-7	many	TRBV28	TRBD1	TGTGCCAGCAGACTGACAGGGACCGAGCAGTACTTC	CASRLTGTEQYF
TRBJ2-1	many	TRBV6-2/TRBV6-3	TRBD2	TGTGCCAGCAGTTGGATCAAGACTAGCGGGAGGGACAATGAGCAGTTCTTC	CASSWIKTSGRDNEQFF
TRBJ1-3	.	TRBV9	.	TGTGCCAGCAGCGCCGGACGGCCAGGCTCTGGAAACACCATATATTTT	CASSAGRPGSGNTIYF
TRBJ2-1	many	TRBV2	.	TGTGCCAGCAGGTATGACAATGAGCAGTTCTTC	CASRYDNEQFF
TRBJ1-1	many	TRBV13	.	TGTGCCAGCAGCTATATGGGAGAAGCTTTCTTT	CASSYMGEAFF
TRBJ1-1	many	TRBV6-2/TRBV6-3	.	TGTGCCAGCAGGTGGGCCGTTGAAGCTTTCTTT	CASRWAVEAFF
TRBJ2-7	few	TRBV10-3	TRBD2	TGTGCCATCAGGGGCGGGAGCTACGAGCAGTACTTC	CAIRGGSYEQYF
TRBJ2-4	.	TRBV19	TRBD1	TGTGCCAGTCGGGGGACAGGGACGGGGGAAAACATTCAGTACTTC	CASRGTGTGENIQYF
TRBJ2-2	.	TRBV11-3	TRBD2	TGTGCCAGCAGTTTAGGACTAGCGGTCCTAGAGGACGGGGAGCTGTTTTTT	CASSLGLAVLEDGELFF
TRBJ2-1	many	TRBV2	.	TGTGCCAGCAGGCTTGATGAGCAGTTCTTC	CASRLDEQFF
TRBJ2-3	.	TRBV7-2	TRBD2	TGTGCCAGCAGCCCCCGATCTAGCGGAAGCTACCTAGGTCCAGATACGCAGTATTTT	CASSPRSSGSYLGPDTQYF
TRBJ1-3	.	TRBV30	.	TGTGCCTGGACTGAAGGGTTGTCTGGAAACACCATATATTTT	CAWTEGLSGNTIYF
TRBJ1-5	many	TRBV18	.	TGTGCCAGCTCATTCTCGGAGGATCAGCCCCAGCATTTT	CASSFSEDQPQHF
TRBJ2-7	few	TRBV20-1	TRBD2	TGCAGTGCTAGATTTGGACTAGCGGGAGGATACGAGCAGTACTTC	CSARFGLAGGYEQYF
TRBJ2-2	few	TRBV20-1	.	TGCAGTGCTAGCTCCCACCTCACCGGGGAGCTGTTTTTT	CSASSHLTGELFF
TRBJ2-1	few	TRBV19	TRBD2	TGTGCCAGTAGTTGGGGGGGGACTAGCGGGAGTGTGCAGTTCTTC	CASSWGGTSGSVQFF
TRBJ2-1	many	TRBV11-3	.	TGTGCCAGCAGCTTCGGTCCAGGTACTGAGCAGTTCTTC	CASSFGPGTEQFF
TRBJ2-3	.	TRBV7-6	.	TGTGCCAGCAGCTTAGTGGCAGCCATCACAGATACGCACTATTTT	CASSLVAAITDTHYF
TRBJ2-2	.	TRBV2	TRBD2	TGTGCCAGCGGCGGGAGATCTAACGGGGAGCTGTTTTTT	CASGGRSNGELFF
TRBJ2-1	many	TRBV11-3	.	TGTGCCAGCAGCTCCCAGAGAGATGAGCAGTTCTTC	CASSSQRDEQFF
TRBJ2-7	few	TRBV18	.	TGTGCCAGCTCACCACAGTCTCCCCAGAACTCCTACGAGCAGTACTTC	CASSPQSPQNSYEQYF
TRBJ1-2	many	TRBV28	.	TGTGCCAGCAGAGCCCTTCAAACGTACTATGGCTACACCTTC	CASRALQTYYGYTF
TRBJ1-5	.	TRBV20-1	TRBD1	TGCAGTGCTAGGGGATGGGGACAGGATCAGCCCCAGCATTTT	CSARGWGQDQPQHF
TRBJ2-3	many	TRBV12-3/TRBV12-4	.	TGTGCCACGGACACAGGGAACACAGATACGCAGTATTTT	CATDTGNTDTQYF
TRBJ2-1	many	TRBV18	TRBD1	TGTGCCAGCTCACCAAGGACAGGGAGCTCCTACAATGAGCAGTTCTTC	CASSPRTGSSYNEQFF
TRBJ2-7	many	TRBV27	TRBD2	TGTGCCAGCAGTTTAGGGGGGGAAGGGATCTACGAGCAGTACTTC	CASSLGGEGIYEQYF
TRBJ2-5	few	TRBV20-1	.	TGCAGTGCTAGGGGCGGGACAGTGGCGACCCAGTACTTC	CSARGGTVATQYF
TRBJ2-2	few	TRBV13	TRBD1	TGTGCCAGCAGCATACCGGCAGGGGGTGGTGCCGGGGAGCTGTTTTTT	CASSIPAGGGAGELFF
TRBJ1-1	many	TRBV7-2	TRBD1	TGTGCCAGCAGCTTCGGACAGGGGGCGAGGGACACTGAAGCTTTCTTT	CASSFGQGARDTEAFF
TRBJ2-7	.	TRBV5-1	TRBD1	TGCGCCAGCAGCTTGGCCGGTGGCAGGGGGCGTGCGGGCTACGAGCAGTACTTC	CASSLAGGRGRAGYEQYF
TRBJ1-1	many	TRBV5-1	TRBD1	TGCGCCAGCAGCTTGTCGACCGGGACAGGGGGCTGGGCTTTCTTT	CASSLSTGTGGWAFF
TRBJ2-1	many	TRBV2	.	TGTGCCAGCAGTGAGAGTTGGGGGGAGTTCTTC	CASSESWGEFF
TRBJ2-1	many	TRBV30	.	TGTGCCTGGACCGGGGGAGCGGACTCCTACAATGAGCAGTTCTTC	CAWTGGADSYNEQFF
TRBJ2-5	many	TRBV12-3/TRBV12-4	.	TGTGCCAGCAGCTCACCTCTTTCACAAGAGACCCAGTACTTC	CASSSPLSQETQYF
TRBJ2-1	.	TRBV19	.	TGTGCCAGTAGTATTCATAGGGAGTTCAGCAATGAGCAGTTCTTC	CASSIHREFSNEQFF
TRBJ1-1	many	TRBV5-5	TRBD1	TGTGCCAGCAGCCCAGGGACAGGGGGCTGGGCTTTCTTT	CASSPGTGGWAFF
TRBJ2-1	few	TRBV6-1	TRBD1	TGTGCCAGCAATTGGGACAGAAGTTACAATGAGCAGTTCTTC	CASNWDRSYNEQFF
TRBJ2-6	.	TRBV12-3/TRBV12-4	.	TGTGCCAGCAGTTTAAGTAGGGTTGGGGCCAACGTCCTGACTTTC	CASSLSRVGANVLTF
TRBJ1-1	many	TRBV29-1	.	TGCAGCGCACTACAGGGTGCGACTGAAGCTTTCTTT	CSALQGATEAFF
TRBJ1-2	many	TRBV6-2/TRBV6-3	.	TGTGCCAGCAGTTACTCGAGGCTCGTGTACGGCTACACCTTC	CASSYSRLVYGYTF
TRBJ2-1	many	TRBV7-9	TRBD2	TGTGCCAGCAGCTTAGGACTAGCGCTCAACCATGAGCAGTTCTTC	CASSLGLALNHEQFF
TRBJ1-6	many	TRBV27	.	TGTGCCAGCAGCTGGTGGGGGGATTCACCCCTCCACTTT	CASSWWGDSPLHF
TRBJ2-7	many	TRBV7-2	TRBD2	TGTGCCAGCAGCTCCAGACTAGCTTACGAGCAGTACTTC	CASSSRLAYEQYF